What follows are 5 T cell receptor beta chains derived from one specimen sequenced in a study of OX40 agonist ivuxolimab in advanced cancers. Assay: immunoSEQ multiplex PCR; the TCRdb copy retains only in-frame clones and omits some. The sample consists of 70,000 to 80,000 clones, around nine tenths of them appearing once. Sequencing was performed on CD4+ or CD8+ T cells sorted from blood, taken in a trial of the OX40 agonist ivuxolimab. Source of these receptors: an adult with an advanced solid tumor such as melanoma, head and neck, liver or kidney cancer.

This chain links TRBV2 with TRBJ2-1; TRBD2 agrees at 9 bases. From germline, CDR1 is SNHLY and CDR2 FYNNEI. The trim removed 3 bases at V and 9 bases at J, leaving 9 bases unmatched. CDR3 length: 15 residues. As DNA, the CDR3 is TGTGCCAGCAGTGATGGGCGGGGGGGCTTTGGTGAGCAGTTCTTC. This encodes CASSDGRGGFGEQFF. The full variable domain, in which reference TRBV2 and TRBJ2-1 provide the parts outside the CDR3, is EPEVTQTPSHQVTQMGQEVILRCVPISNHLYFYWYRQILGQKVEFLVSFYNNEISEKSEIFDDQFSVERPDGSNFTLKIRSTKLEDSAMYFCASSDGRGGFGEQFFGPGTRLTVL.

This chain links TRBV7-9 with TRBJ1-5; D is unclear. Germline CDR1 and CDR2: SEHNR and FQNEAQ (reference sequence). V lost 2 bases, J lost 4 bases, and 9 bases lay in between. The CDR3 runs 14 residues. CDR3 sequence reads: CASSLLYSNQPQHF. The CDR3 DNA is TGTGCCAGCAGCTTACTGTACAGTAATCAGCCCCAGCATTTT.

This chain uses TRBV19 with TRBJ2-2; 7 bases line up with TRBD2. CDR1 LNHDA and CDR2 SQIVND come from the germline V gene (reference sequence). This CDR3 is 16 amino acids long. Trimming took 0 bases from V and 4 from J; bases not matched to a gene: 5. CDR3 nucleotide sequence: TGTGCCAGTAGTATAGATCTAGCGGACTTCACCGGGGAGCTGTTTTTT. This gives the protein CASSIDLADFTGELFF.

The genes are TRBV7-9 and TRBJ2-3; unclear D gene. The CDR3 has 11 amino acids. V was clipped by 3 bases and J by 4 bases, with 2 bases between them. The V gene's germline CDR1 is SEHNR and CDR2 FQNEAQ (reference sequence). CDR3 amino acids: CASSFPDTQYF. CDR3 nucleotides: TGTGCCAGCAGCTTCCCAGATACGCAGTATTTT.

CDR3 protein: CSARAPYEQYF. In nucleotides, the CDR3 is TGCAGTGCTAGAGCGCCTTACGAGCAGTACTTC. The chain carries TRBV20-1 and TRBJ2-7; no definite D call. The CDR3 spans 11 residues. The V gene lost 1 base and the J gene lost 4 bases, with 5 bases spanning the gap. Germline loops: CDR1 DFQATT, CDR2 SNEGSKA (reference sequence).